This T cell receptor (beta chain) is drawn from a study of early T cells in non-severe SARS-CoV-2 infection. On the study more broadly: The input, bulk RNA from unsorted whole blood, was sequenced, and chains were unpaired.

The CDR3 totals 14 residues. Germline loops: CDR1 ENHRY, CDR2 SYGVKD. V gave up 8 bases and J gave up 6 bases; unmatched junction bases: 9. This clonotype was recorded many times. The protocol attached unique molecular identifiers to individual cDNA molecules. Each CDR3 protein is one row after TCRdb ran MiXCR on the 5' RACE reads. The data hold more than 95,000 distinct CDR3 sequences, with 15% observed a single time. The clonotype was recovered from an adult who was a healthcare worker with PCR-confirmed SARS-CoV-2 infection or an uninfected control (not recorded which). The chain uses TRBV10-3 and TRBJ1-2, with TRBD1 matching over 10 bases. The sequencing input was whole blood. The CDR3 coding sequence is TGTGCCATCCGAGGACAGGGGGACTATAATGGCTACACCTTC. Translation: CAIRGQGDYNGYTF.